The entry below describes one TCR beta chain. The data stem from a study of blood T cell repertoires in COVID-19. Study details: Acute and convalescent COVID-19 samples came from the United States, Italy and Spain. PBMCs, B-cell-depleted T cells, or T cells were the source of the cDNA or gDNA that made up the material.

In the original workflow: From reference gene primer amplification, estimates of nucleated cell counts were derived. The table came from immunoSEQ multiplex PCR; TCRdb's copy has only in-frame clones and leaves some out. The V and J calls and the clone size are those of that table, but D and trimming were determined from the DNA. The sample holds around 200,000 clones, under 80% seen once. Trimming removed 3 bases from V and 6 bases from J; junction bases left unmatched: 10. The CDR3 loop spans 16 amino acids. CDR1 and CDR2 from the germline V gene are LGHNA and YNFKEQ. This TCR was recovered from a man aged 50-59 years who had recovered from COVID-19. V and J are TRBV4-2 and TRBJ2-3, with TRBD2 identical over 9 bases. Material for sequencing was peripheral blood. The chain's CDR3 is CASSHEAGGGPDTQYF. The CDR3, as DNA: TGTGCCAGCAGCCACGAGGCGGGAGGGGGTCCGGATACGCAGTATTTT.